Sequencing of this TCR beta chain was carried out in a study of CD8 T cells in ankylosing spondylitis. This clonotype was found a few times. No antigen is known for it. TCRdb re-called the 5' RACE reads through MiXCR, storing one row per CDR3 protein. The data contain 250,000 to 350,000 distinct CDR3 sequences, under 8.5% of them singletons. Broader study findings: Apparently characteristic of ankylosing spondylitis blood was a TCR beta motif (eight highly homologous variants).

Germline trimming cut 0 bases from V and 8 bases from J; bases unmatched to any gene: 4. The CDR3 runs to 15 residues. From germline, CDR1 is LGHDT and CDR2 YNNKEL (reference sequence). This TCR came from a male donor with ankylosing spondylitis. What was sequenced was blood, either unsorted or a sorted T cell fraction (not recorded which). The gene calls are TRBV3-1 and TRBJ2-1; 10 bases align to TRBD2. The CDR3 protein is CASSQESGRADEQFF. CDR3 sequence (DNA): TGTGCCAGCAGCCAAGAAAGCGGGAGGGCTGATGAGCAGTTCTTC.